This T cell receptor (beta chain) comes out of a study of cytomegalovirus exposure and HLA in healthy donors. This CDR3 contains 14 residues. V was clipped by 2 bases and J by 8 bases, with 13 bases between them. Germline values: CDR1 MNHNS, CDR2 SASEGT. Study-level findings and limits: Immune exposure information available was restricted to CMV serostatus.

13 Jbeta primers and 60 Vbeta primers were used for the PCR. Measured with immunoSEQ multiplex PCR; TCRdb has only the in-frame clones, and not every one. Seen here are roughly 98,000 clones, roughly three quarters observed once, and the top ten hold 6% to 8.5%. About this clone itself: Its antigen is as yet unknown.

The chain links TRBV6-1 to TRBJ2-1; D call uncertain. This TCR came from a female donor in good health and CMV-seronegative. Specimen: PBMCs. The CDR3 is CASSENRGPDEQFF. The DNA for the CDR3 is TGTGCCAGCAGTGAAAACCGAGGTCCGGATGAGCAGTTCTTC.